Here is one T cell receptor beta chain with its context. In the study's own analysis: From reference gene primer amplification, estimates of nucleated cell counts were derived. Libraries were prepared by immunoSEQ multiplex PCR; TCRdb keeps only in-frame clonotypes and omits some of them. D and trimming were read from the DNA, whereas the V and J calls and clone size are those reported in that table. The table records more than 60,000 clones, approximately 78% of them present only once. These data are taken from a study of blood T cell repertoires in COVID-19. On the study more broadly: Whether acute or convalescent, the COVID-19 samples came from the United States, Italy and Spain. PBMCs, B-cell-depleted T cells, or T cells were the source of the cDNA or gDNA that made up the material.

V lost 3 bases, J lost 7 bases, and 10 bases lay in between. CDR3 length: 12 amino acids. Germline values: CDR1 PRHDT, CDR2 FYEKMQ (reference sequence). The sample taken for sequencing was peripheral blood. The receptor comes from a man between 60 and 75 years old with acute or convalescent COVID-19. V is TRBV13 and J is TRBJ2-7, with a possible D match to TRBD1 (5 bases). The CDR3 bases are TGTGCCAGCAGCTTGAAGGGGTGGGAGCAGTACTTC. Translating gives CASSLKGWEQYF. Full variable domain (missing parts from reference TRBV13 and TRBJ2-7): AAGVIQSPRHLIKEKRETATLKCYPIPRHDTVYWYQQGPGQDPQFLISFYEKMQSDKGSIPDRFSAQQFSDYHSELNMSSLELGDSALYFCASSLKGWEQYFGPGTRLTVT.